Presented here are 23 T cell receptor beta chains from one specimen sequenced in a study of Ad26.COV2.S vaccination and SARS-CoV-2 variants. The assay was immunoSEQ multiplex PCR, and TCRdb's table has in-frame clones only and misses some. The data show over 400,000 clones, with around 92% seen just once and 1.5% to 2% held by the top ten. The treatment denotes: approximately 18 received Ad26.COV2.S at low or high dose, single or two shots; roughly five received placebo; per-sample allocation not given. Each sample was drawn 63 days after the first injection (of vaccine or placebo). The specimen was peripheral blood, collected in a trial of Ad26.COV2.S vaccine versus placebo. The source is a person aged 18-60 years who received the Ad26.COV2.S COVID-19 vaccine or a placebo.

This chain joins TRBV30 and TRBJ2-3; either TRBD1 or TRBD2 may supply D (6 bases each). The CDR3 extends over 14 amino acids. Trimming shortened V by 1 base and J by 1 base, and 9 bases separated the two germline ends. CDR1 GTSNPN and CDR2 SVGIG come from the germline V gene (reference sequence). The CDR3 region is CAWSGGAGTDTQYF. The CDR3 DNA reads TGTGCCTGGAGTGGGGGGGCAGGCACAGATACGCAGTATTTT.

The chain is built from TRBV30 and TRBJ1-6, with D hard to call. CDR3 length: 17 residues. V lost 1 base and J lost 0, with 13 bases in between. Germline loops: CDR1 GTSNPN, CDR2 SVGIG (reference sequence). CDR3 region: CAWSGRMSSSYNSPLHF. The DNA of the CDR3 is TGTGCCTGGAGTGGAAGGATGTCGAGCTCCTATAATTCACCCCTCCACTTT.

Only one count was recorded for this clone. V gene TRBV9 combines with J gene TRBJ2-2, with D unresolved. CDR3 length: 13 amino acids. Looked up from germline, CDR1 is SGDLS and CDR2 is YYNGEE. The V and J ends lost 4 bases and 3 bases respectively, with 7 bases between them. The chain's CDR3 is CASSLEYTGELFF. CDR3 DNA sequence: TGTGCCAGCAGCCTGGAATACACCGGGGAGCTGTTTTTT.

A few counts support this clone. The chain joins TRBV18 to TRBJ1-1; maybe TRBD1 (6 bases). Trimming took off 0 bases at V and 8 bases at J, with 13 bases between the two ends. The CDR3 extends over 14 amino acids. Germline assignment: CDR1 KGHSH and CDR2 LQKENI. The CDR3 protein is CASSPPAGGFEAFF. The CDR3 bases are TGTGCCAGCTCACCACCAGCGGGGGGCTTCGAAGCTTTCTTT.

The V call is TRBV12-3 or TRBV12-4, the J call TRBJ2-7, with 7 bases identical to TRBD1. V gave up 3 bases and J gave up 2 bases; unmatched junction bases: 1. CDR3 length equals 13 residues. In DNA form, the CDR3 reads TGTGCCAGCAGTTTGACAGGGCCCTACGAGCAGTACTTC. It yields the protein CASSLTGPYEQYF.

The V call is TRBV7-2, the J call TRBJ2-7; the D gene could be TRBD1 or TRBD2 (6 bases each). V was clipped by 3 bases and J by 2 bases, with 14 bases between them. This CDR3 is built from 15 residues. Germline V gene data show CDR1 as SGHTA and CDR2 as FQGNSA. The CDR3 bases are TGTGCCAGCAGCTTTACCGGGGGCGGGACCTACGAGCAGTACTTC. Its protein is CASSFTGGGTYEQYF.

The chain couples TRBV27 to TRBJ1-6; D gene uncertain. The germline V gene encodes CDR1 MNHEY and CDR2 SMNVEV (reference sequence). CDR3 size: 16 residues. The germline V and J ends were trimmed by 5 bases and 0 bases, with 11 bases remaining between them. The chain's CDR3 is CASSPYRSSYNSPLHF. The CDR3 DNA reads TGTGCCAGCAGTCCCTATCGGAGCTCCTATAATTCACCCCTCCACTTT.

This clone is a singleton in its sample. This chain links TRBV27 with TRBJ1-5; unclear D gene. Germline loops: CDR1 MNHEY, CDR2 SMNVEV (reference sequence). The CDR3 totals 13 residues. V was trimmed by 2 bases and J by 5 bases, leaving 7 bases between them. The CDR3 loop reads CASSLALDQPQHF. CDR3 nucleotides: TGTGCCAGCAGTTTAGCACTAGATCAGCCCCAGCATTTT.

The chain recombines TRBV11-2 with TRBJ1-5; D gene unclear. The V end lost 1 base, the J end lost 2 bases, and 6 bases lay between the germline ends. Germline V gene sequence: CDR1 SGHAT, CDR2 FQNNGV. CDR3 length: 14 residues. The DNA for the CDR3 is TGTGCCAGCAGCTTAGGGGTTCGCAATCAGCCCCAGCATTTT. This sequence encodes CASSLGVRNQPQHF.

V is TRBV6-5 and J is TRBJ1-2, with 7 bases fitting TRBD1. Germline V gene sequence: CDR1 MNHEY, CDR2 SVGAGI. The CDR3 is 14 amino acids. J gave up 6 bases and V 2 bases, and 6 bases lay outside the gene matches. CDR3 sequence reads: CASSYHDRADGYTF. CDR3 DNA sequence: TGTGCCAGCAGTTACCACGACAGGGCCGATGGCTACACCTTC.

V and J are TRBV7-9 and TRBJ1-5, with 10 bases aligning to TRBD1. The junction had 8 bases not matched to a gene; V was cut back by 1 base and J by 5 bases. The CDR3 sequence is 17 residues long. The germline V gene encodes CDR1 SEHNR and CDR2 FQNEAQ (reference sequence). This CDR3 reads CASSLGTGTGADQPQHF. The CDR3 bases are TGTGCCAGCAGCTTAGGAACCGGGACAGGGGCTGATCAGCCCCAGCATTTT. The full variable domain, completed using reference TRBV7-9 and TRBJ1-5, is DTGVSQNPRHKITKRGQNVTFRCDPISEHNRLYWYRQTLGQGPEFLTYFQNEAQLEKSRLLSDRFSAERPKGSFSTLEIQRTEQGDSAMYLCASSLGTGTGADQPQHFGDGTRLSIL.

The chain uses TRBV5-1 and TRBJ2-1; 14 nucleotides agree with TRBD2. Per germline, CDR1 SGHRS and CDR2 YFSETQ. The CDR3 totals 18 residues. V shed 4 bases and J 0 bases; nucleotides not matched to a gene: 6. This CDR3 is CASSPGLAGVNSYNEQFF. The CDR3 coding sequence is TGCGCCAGCAGCCCGGGACTAGCGGGGGTGAACTCCTACAATGAGCAGTTCTTC.

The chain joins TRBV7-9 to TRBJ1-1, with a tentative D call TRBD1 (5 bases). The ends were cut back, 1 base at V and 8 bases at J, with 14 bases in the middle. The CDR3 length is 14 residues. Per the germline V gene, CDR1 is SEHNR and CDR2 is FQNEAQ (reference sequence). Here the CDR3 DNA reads TGTGCCAGCAGCTTAGTTCGGGGGTACATCGAAGCTTTCTTT. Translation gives CASSLVRGYIEAFF.

The DNA of the CDR3 is TGTGCCTGGAGCCCCGGGACCGGTGGCTACACCTTC. Translation: CAWSPGTGGYTF. This chain links TRBV30 with TRBJ1-2; a possible D gene is TRBD1 (5 bases). Deletions cut 3 bases from V and 7 bases from J, with 12 bases between. The CDR3 sequence is 12 residues long. Germline CDR1 reads GTSNPN; CDR2 reads SVGIG (reference sequence).

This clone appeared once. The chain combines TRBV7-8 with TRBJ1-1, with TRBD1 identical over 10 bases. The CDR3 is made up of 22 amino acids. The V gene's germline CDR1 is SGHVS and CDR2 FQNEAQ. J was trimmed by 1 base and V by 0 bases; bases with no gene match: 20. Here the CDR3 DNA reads TGTGCCAGCAGCTTAGCCCGGGCGACGAACGTCCCGGGACAGGGGAAGAACACTGAAGCTTTCTTT. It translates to CASSLARATNVPGQGKNTEAFF.

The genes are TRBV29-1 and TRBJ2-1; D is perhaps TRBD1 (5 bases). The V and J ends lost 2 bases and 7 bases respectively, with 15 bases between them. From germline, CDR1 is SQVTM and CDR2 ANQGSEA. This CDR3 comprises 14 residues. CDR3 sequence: CSVEHGQGWNEQFF. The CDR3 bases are TGCAGCGTTGAACACGGGCAGGGATGGAATGAGCAGTTCTTC.

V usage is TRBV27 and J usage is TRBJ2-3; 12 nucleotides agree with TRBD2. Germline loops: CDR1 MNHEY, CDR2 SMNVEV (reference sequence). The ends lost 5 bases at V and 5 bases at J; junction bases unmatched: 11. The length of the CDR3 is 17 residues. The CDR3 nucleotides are TGTGCCAGCAGTCCCCTGGTACTAGCGGGGGGCAAAGATACGCAGTATTTT. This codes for CASSPLVLAGGKDTQYF.

CDR3 region: CASGLGRVPEAFF. In DNA, the CDR3 is TGTGCTAGTGGTTTGGGTAGGGTACCTGAAGCTTTCTTT. J is TRBJ1-1 and V is TRBV12-5, with D uncertain. Looked up from germline, CDR1 is LGHNT and CDR2 is FRNRAP. The CDR3 has 13 amino acids. Trimming cost V 1 base and J 6 bases, with 9 bases left between them. Using reference TRBV12-5 and TRBJ1-1 for the parts outside the CDR3, the full variable domain is DARVTQTPRHKVTEMGQEVTMRCQPILGHNTVFWYRQTMMQGLELLAYFRNRAPLDDSGMPKDRFSAEMPDATLATLKIQPSEPRDSAVYFCASGLGRVPEAFFGQGTRLTVV.

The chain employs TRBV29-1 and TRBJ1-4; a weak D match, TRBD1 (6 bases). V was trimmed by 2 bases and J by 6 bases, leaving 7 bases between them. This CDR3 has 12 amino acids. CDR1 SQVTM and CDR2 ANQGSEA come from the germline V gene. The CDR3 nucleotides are TGCAGCGTTGAACAGGGGTATGAAAAACTGTTTTTT. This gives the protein CSVEQGYEKLFF.

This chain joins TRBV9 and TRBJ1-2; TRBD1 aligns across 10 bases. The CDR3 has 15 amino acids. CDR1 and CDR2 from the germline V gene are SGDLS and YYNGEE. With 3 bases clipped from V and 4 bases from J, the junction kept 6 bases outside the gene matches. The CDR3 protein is CASSAAGQGPYGYTF. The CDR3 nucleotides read TGTGCCAGCAGCGCAGCGGGACAGGGGCCCTATGGCTACACCTTC.

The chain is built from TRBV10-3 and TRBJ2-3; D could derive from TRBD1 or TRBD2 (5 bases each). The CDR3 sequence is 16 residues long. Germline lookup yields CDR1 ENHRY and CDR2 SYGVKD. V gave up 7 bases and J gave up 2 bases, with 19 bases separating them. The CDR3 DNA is TGTGCCATCAAAGGGGCCGGGGTAGCTGCCACAGATACGCAGTATTTT. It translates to CAIKGAGVAATDTQYF.

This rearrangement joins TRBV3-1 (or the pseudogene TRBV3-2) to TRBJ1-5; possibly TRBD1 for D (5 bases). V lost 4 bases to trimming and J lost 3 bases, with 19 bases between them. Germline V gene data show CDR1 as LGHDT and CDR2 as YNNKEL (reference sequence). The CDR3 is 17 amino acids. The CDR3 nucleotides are TGTGCCAGCAGCCGACTCCGGGACCGAGGGTCCAATCAGCCCCAGCATTTT. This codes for CASSRLRDRGSNQPQHF.

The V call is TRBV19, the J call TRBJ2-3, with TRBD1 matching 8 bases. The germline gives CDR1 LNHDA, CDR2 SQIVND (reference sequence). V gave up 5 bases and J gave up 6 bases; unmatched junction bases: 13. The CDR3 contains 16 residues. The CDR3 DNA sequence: TGTGCCAGTAGTTCGGCGTGGACAGGGTATTGGGATACGCAGTATTTT. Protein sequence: CASSSAWTGYWDTQYF.